This T cell receptor (beta chain) came from a study of blood T cell repertoires in COVID-19. Study information: COVID-19 samples collected from the United States, Italy and Spain covered acute and convalescent phases. The cDNA or gDNA used as material had been derived from T cells, B-cell-depleted T cells, or PBMCs.

This clone appeared a few times. In the study's own analysis: Estimates of nucleated cell counts were drawn from the amplification of reference gene primers. Generated by immunoSEQ multiplex PCR, the TCRdb table keeps only in-frame clones and is missing some. V and J calls and clone size are as listed in that table; D and trimming were resolved from the DNA. The table has hundreds of thousands of clones, less than 90% seen once. From germline, CDR1 is SGHNT and CDR2 YYREEE (reference sequence). Trimming stripped 1 base from V and 1 base from J, with 5 bases between. The CDR3 extends over 13 amino acids.

The chain links TRBV5-4 to TRBJ1-1; D uncertain. The sample comprised peripheral blood. This receptor was obtained from a woman between 45 and 65 years old with acute or convalescent COVID-19. The CDR3 DNA is TGTGCCAGCAGCTTGATAGAGAACACTGAAGCTTTCTTT. Amino acid sequence: CASSLIENTEAFF.